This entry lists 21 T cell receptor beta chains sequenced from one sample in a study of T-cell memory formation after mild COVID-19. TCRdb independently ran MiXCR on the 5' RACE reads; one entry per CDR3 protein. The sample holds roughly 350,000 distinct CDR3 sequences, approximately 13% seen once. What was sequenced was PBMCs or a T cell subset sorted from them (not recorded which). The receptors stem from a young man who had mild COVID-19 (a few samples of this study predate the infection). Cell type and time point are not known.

CDR3 protein: CASKESGNQPQHF. CDR3 coding DNA: TGTGCCAGCAAGGAATCGGGGAATCAGCCCCAGCATTTT. The V call is TRBV21-1, the J call TRBJ1-5. TRBV21-1 is a listed pseudogene. This CDR3 spans 13 amino acids.

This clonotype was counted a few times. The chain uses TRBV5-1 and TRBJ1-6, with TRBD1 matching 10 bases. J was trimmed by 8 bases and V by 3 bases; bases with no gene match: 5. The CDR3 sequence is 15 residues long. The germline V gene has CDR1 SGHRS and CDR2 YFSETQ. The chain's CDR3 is CASSWAGTGDSPLHF. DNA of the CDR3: TGCGCCAGCAGCTGGGCGGGGACAGGGGATTCACCCCTCCACTTT.

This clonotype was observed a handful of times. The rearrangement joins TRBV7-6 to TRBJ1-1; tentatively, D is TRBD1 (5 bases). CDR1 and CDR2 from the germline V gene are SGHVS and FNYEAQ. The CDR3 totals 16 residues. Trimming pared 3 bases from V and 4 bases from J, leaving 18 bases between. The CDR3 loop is CASSLGLGVEGTEAFF. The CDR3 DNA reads TGTGCCAGCAGCTTGGGGTTGGGGGTGGAGGGCACTGAAGCTTTCTTT.

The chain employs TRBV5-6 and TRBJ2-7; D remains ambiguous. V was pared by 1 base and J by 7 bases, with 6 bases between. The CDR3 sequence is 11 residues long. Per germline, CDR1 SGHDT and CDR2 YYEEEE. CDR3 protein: CASSLPAEQYV. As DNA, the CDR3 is TGTGCCAGCAGCTTGCCGGCGGAGCAGTACGTC.

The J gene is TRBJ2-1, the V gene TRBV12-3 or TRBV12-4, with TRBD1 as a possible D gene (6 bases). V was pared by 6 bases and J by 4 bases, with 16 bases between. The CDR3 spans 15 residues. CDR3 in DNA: TGTGCCAGCAGCCCTGCAGGGGATCATTACAATGAGCAGTTCTTC. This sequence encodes CASSPAGDHYNEQFF.

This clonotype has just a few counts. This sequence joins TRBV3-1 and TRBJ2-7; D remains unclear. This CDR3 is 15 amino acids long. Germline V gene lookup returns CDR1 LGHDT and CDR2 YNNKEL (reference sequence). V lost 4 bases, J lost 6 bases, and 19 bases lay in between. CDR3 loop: CASSLDSRPSREQYV. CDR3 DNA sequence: TGTGCCAGCAGCCTCGACTCGAGGCCCTCTCGCGAGCAGTACGTC.

CDR3 in DNA: TGTGCCAGCAGCTTAGGTCCAGCCACCGGGGAGCTGTTTTTT. It translates to CASSLGPATGELFF. The V and J genes are TRBV7-9 and TRBJ2-2; no reliable D call. Trimming pared 1 base from V and 4 bases from J, leaving 7 bases between. The CDR3 length is 14 residues. Germline loops: CDR1 SEHNR, CDR2 FQNEAQ (reference sequence).

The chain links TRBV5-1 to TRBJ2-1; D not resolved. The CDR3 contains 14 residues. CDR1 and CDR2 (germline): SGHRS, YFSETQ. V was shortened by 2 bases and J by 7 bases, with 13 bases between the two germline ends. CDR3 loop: CASSFRAPGNEQFF. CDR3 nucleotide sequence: TGCGCCAGCAGCTTTCGGGCACCCGGTAATGAGCAGTTCTTC.

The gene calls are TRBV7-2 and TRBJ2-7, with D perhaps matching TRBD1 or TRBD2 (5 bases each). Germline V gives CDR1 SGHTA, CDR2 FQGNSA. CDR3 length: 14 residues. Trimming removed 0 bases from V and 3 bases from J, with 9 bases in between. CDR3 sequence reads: CASSLAGTLYEQYV. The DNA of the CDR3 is TGTGCCAGCAGCTTAGCAGGGACCCTCTACGAGCAGTACGTC.

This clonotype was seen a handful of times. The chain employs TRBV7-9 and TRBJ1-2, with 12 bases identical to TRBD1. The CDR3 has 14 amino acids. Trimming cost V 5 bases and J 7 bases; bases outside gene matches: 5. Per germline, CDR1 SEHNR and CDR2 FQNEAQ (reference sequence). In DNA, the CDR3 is TGTGCCAGCAGCCCCGGGACAGGGGGCTCTGGCTACACCTTC. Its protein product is CASSPGTGGSGYTF. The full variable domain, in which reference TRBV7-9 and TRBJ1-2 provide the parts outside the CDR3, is DTGVSQNPRHKITKRGQNVTFRCDPISEHNRLYWYRQTLGQGPEFLTYFQNEAQLEKSRLLSDRFSAERPKGSFSTLEIQRTEQGDSAMYLCASSPGTGGSGYTFGSGTRLTVV.

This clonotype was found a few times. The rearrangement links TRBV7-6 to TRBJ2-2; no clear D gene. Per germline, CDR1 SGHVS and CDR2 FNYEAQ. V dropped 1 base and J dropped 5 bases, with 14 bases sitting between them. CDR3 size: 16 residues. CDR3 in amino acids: CASSLELSSWTGELFF. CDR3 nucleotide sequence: TGTGCCAGCAGCTTAGAATTGTCTAGTTGGACCGGGGAGCTGTTTTTT.

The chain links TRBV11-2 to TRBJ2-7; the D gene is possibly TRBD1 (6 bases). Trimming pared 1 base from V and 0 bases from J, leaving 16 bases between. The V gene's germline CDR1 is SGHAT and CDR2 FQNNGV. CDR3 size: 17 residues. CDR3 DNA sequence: TGTGCCAGCAGCTTAGTAGGTCAGGACAGTTCCTCCTACGAGCAGTACTTC. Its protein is CASSLVGQDSSSYEQYF.

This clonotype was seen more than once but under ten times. The CDR3 loop reads CSARDVWDNEQFF. The CDR3 region has the DNA TGCAGTGCTAGAGACGTTTGGGACAATGAGCAGTTCTTC. The chain joins TRBV20-1 to TRBJ2-1; D gene uncertain. In germline, CDR1 is DFQATT, CDR2 SNEGSKA (reference sequence). The V end lost 0 bases, the J end lost 5 bases, and 8 bases lay between the germline ends. This CDR3 contains 13 residues.

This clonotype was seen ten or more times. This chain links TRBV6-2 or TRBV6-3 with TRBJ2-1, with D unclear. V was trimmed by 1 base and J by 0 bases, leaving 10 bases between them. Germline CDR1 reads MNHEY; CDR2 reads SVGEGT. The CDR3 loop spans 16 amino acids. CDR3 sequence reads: CASSYYRLSSYNEQFF. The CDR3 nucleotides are TGTGCCAGCAGTTACTATAGGCTAAGCTCCTACAATGAGCAGTTCTTC.

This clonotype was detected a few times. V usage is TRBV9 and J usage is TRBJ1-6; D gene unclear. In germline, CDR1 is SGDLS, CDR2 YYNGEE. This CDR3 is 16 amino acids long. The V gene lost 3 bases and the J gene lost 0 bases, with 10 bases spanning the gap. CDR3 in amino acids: CASSDVRDSYNSPLHF. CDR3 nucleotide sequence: TGTGCCAGCAGCGACGTCCGGGACTCCTATAATTCACCCCTCCACTTT.

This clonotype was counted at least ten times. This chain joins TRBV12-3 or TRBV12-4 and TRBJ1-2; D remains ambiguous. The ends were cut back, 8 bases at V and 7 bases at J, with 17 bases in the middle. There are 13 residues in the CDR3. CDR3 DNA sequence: TGTGCCAGCTCGGCAGGCTGGAGCGGTGGCTACACCTTC. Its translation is CASSAGWSGGYTF.

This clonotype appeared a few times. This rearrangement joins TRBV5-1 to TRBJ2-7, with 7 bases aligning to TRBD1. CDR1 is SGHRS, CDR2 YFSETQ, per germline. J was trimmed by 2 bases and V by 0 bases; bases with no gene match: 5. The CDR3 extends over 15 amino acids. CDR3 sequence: CASSLEGGRTYEQYV. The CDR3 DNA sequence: TGCGCCAGCAGCTTGGAAGGGGGCCGTACCTACGAGCAGTACGTC.

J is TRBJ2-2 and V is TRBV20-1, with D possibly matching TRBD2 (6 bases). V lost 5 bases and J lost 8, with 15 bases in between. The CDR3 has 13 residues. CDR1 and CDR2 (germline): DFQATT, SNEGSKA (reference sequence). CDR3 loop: CSAAGTQQGELFF. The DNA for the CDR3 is TGCAGTGCTGCCGGGACTCAGCAAGGGGAGCTGTTTTTT.

The CDR3 loop reads CASSAGAIYGYTF. The CDR3 DNA reads as TGTGCCAGCAGCGCCGGGGCTATCTATGGCTACACCTTC. The rearrangement joins TRBV6-2 or TRBV6-3 to TRBJ1-2; D possibly corresponds to TRBD1 (5 bases). The CDR3 consists of 13 residues. V lost 6 bases and J 4 bases, leaving 12 bases between the germline ends. CDR1 is MNHEY and CDR2 is SVGEGT in the germline V gene.

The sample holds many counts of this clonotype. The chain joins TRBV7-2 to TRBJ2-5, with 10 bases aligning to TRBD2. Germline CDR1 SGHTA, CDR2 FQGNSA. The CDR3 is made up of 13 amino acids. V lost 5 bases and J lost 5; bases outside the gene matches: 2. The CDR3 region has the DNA TGTGCCAGCAGCAGAGCGGGGGGGGAGACCCAGTACTTC. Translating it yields CASSRAGGETQYF.

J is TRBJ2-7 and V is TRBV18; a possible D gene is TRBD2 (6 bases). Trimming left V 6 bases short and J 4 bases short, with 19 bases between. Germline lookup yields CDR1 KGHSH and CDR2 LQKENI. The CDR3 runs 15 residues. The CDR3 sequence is CASSGETGRNYEQYF. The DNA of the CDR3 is TGTGCCAGCTCGGGGGAAACCGGGAGAAATTACGAGCAGTACTTC.